The 8 T cell receptor beta chains below were found in one sample sequenced in a study of technical replicates of blood from a handful of donors. Assay: immunoSEQ multiplex PCR; the TCRdb copy retains only in-frame clones and omits some. The sample lists almost 90,000 clones; approximately 93% were seen once. Material: T cells isolated from PBMCs. These receptors all come from a human donor in good health.

The gene calls are TRBV30 and TRBJ1-1; tentative D call: TRBD1 (5 bases). The CDR3 runs 12 residues. V was trimmed by 0 bases and J by 7 bases, leaving 9 bases between them. Germline CDR1 reads GTSNPN; CDR2 reads SVGIG (reference sequence). For the CDR3, the DNA is TGTGCCTGGAGTGTCGGGGGGGTTGAAGCTTTCTTT. Protein sequence: CAWSVGGVEAFF. Together with reference TRBV30 and TRBJ1-1, the CDR3 gives the full variable domain: SQTIHQWPATLVQPVGSPLSLECTVEGTSNPNLYWYRQAAGRGLQLLFYSVGIGQISSEVPQNLSASRPQDRQFILSSKKLLLSDSGFYLCAWSVGGVEAFFGQGTRLTVV.

The CDR3 DNA sequence: TGTGCCAGCAGTTTGGGGTGGGGCTCGAATCAGCCCCAGCATTTT. This encodes CASSLGWGSNQPQHF. The gene calls are TRBV28 and TRBJ1-5, with TRBD1 as a possible D gene (5 bases). The CDR3 is 15 amino acids. V lost 3 bases to trimming and J lost 4 bases, with 13 bases between them. Germline CDR1 MDHEN, CDR2 SYDVKM.

The chain combines TRBV10-3 with TRBJ2-7; TRBD2 aligns across 15 bases. CDR3 length: 22 amino acids. The V gene's germline CDR1 is ENHRY and CDR2 SYGVKD. The J segment lost 3 bases and the V segment lost 5 bases, leaving 23 bases of the junction unmatched. The CDR3 spells CAISKTGTSGGLGETVDYEQYF. The CDR3 DNA is TGTGCCATCAGTAAAACCGGGACTAGCGGGGGGCTGGGTGAAACAGTTGACTACGAGCAGTACTTC.

The chain combines TRBV25-1 with TRBJ2-7; 7 bases fit TRBD1. Germline V lookup: CDR1 MGHDK, CDR2 SYGVNS. The CDR3 extends over 18 amino acids. J was trimmed by 1 base and V by 6 bases; bases with no gene match: 18. This chain's CDR3 is CASRGAAWGTAGSYEQYF. Written as DNA, the CDR3 is TGTGCCAGCAGGGGGGCAGCCTGGGGGACAGCCGGATCCTACGAGCAGTACTTC.

The V gene is TRBV30, the J gene TRBJ1-2; D not certain. Trimming pared 5 bases from V and 4 bases from J, leaving 14 bases between. The length of the CDR3 is 13 residues. Germline V gene data show CDR1 as GTSNPN and CDR2 as SVGIG (reference sequence). CDR3 region: CAWALRSSYGYTF. The DNA for the CDR3 is TGTGCCTGGGCACTAAGATCGAGCTATGGCTACACCTTC.

This chain connects TRBV30 to TRBJ1-3; the match to TRBD1 covers 7 bases. With 8 bases clipped from V and 1 base from J, the junction kept 8 bases outside the gene matches. The CDR3 extends over 14 amino acids. Looked up from germline, CDR1 is GTSNPN and CDR2 is SVGIG (reference sequence). The DNA for the CDR3 is TGTGCCCGTGGGGACAGCCCGTCTGGAAACACCATATATTTT. Translation gives CARGDSPSGNTIYF.

J is TRBJ2-7 and V is TRBV13; D call uncertain. The CDR3 totals 14 residues. V lost 4 bases and J 0 bases, leaving 10 bases between the germline ends. Germline loops: CDR1 PRHDT, CDR2 FYEKMQ (reference sequence). CDR3 amino acids: CASSSVALSYEQYF. For the CDR3, the DNA is TGTGCCAGCAGCTCCGTCGCACTCTCCTACGAGCAGTACTTC.

This chain links TRBV6-1 with TRBJ2-7, with a tentative D call TRBD2 (7 bases). This CDR3 spans 14 amino acids. Germline assignment: CDR1 MNHNS and CDR2 SASEGT. Trimming removed 1 base at V and 6 bases at J, with 13 bases between. The CDR3 DNA follows: TGTGCCAGCAGTGAAGTTTCGGGGGGCCTCGAGCAGTACTTC. Translation gives CASSEVSGGLEQYF.